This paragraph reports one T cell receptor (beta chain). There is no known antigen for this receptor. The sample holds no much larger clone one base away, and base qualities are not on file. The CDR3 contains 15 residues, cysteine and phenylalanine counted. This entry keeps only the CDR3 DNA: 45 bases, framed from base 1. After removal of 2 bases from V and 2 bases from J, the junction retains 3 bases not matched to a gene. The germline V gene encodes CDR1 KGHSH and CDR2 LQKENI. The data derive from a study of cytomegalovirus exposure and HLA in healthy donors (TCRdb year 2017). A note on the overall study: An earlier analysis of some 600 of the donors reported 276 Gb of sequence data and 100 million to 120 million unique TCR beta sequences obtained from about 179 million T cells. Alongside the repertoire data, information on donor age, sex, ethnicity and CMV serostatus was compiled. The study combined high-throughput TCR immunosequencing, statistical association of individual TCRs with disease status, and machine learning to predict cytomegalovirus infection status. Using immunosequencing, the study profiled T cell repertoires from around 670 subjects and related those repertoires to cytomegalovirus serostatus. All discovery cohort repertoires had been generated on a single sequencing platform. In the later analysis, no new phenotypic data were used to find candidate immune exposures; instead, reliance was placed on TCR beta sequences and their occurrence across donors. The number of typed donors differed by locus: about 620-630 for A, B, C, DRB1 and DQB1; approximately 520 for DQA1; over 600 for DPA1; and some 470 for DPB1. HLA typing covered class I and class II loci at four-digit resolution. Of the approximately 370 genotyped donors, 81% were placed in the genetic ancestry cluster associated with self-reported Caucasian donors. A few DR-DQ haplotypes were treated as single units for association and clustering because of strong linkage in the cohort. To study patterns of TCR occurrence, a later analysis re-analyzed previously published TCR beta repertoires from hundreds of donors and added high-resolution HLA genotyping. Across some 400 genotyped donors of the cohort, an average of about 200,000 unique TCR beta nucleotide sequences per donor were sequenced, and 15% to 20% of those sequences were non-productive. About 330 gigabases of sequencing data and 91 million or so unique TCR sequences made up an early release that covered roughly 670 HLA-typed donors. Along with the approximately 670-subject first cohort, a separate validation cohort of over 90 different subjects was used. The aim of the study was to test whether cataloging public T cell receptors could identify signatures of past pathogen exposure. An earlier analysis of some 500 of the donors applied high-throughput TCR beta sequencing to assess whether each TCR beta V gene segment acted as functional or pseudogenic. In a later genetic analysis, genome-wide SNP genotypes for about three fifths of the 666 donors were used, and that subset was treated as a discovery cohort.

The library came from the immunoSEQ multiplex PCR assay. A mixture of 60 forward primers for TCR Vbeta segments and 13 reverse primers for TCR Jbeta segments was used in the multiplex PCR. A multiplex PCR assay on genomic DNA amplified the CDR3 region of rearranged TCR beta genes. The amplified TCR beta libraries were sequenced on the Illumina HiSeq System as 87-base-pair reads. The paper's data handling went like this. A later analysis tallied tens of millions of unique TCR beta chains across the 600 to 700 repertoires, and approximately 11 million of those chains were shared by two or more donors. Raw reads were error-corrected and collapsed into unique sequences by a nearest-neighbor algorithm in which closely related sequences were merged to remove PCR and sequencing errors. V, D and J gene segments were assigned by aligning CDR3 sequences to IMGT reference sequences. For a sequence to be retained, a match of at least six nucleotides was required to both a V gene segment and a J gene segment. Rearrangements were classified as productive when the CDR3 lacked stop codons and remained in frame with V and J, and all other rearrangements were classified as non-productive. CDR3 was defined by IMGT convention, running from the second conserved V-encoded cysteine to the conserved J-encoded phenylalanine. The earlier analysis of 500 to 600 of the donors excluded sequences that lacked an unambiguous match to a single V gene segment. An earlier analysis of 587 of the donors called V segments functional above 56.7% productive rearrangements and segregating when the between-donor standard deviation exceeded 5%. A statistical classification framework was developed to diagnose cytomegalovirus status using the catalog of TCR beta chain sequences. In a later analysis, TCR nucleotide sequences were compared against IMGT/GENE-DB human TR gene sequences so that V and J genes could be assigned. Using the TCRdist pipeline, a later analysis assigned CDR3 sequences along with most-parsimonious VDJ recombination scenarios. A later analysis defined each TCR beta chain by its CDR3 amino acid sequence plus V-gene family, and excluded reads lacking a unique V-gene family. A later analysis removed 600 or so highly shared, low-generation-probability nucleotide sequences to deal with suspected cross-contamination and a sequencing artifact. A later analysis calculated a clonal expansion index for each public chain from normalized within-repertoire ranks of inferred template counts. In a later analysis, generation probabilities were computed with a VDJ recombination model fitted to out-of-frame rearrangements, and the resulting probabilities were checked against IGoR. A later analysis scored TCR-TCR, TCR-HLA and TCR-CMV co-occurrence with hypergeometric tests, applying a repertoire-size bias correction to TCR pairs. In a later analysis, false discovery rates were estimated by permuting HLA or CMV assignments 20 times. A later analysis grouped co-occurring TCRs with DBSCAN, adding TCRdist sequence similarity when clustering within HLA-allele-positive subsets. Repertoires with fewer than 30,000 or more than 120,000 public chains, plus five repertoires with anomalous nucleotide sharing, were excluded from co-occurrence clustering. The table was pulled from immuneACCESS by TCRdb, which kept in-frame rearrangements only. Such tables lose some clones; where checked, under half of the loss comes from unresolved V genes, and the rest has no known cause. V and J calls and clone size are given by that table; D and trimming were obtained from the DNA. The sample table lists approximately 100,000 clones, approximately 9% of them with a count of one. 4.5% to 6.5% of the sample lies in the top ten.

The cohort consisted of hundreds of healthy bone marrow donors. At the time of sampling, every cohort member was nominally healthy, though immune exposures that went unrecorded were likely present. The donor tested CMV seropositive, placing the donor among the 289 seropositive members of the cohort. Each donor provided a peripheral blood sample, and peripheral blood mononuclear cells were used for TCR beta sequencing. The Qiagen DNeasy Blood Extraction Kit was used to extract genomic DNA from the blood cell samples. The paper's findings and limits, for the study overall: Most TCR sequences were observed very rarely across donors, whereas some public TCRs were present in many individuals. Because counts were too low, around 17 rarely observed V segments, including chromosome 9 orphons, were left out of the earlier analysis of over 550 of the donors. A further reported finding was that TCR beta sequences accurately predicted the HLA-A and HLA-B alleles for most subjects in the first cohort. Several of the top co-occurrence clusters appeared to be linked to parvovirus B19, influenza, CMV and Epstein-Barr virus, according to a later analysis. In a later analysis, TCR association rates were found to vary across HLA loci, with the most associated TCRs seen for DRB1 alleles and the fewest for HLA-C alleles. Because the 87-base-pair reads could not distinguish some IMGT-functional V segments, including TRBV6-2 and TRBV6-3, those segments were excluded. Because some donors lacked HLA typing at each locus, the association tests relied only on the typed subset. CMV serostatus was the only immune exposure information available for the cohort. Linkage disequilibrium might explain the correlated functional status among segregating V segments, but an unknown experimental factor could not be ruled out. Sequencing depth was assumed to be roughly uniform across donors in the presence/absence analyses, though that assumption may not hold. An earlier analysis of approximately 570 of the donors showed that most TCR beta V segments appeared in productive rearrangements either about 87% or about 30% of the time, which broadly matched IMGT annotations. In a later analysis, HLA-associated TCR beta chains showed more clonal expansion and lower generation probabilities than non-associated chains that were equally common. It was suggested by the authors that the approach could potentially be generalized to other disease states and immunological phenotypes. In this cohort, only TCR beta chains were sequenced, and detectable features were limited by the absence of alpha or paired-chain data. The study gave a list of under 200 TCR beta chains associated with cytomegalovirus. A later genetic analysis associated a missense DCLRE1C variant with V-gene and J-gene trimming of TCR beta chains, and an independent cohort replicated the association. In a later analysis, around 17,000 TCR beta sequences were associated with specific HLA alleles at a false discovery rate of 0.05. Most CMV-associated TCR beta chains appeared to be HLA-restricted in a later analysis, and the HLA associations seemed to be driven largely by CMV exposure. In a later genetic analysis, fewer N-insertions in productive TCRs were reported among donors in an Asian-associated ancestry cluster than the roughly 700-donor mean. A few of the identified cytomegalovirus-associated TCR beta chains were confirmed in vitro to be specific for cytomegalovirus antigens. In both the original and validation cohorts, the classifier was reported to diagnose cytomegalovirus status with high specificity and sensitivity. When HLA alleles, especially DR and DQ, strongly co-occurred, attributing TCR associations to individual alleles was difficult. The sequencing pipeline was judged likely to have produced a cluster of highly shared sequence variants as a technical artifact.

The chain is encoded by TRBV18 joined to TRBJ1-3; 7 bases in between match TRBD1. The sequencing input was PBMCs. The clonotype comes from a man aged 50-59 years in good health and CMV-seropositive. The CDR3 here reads CASSPRGRTGNTIYF. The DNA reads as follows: TGTGCCAGCTCACCAAGGGGGCGTACTGGAAACACCATATATTTT.